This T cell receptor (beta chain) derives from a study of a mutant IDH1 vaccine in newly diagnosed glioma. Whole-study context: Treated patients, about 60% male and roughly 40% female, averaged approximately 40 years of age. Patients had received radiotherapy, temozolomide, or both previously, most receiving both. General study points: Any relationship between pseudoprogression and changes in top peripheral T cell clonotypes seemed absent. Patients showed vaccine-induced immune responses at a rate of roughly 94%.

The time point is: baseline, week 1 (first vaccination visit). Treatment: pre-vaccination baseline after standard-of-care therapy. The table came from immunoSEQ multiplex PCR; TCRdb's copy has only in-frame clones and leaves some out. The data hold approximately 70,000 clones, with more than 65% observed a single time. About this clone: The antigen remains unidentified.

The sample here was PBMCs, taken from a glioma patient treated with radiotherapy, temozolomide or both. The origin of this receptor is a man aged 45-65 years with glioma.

CDR3 residues: CSALGRREGEAFF. The CDR3, as DNA: TGCAGCGCCCTGGGCCGGCGGGAAGGGGAAGCTTTCTTT. This chain uses TRBV29-1 with TRBJ1-1; no firm D call. V was trimmed by 7 bases and J by 8 bases, leaving 20 bases between them. Per the germline V gene, CDR1 is SQVTM and CDR2 is ANQGSEA. This CDR3 contains 13 residues.